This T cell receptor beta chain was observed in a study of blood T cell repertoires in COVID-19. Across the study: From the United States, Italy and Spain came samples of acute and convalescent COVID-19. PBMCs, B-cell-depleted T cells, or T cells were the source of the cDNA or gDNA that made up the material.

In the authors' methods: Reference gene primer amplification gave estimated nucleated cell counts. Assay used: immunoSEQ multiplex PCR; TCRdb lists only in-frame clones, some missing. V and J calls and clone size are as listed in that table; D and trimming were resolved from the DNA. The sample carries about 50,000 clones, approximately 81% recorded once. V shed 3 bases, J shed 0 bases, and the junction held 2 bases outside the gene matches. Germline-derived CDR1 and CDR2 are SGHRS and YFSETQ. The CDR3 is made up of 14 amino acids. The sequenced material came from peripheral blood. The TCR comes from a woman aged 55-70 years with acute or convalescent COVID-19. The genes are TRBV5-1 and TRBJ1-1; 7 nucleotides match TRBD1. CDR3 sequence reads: CASSWGQMNTEAFF. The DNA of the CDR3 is TGCGCCAGCAGCTGGGGACAGATGAACACTGAAGCTTTCTTT.